Following are 9 T cell receptor beta chains from one sample sequenced in a study of T cells after yellow fever vaccination. TCRdb analysed the 5' RACE reads with MiXCR anew, one entry per CDR3 protein. The sample shows fewer than 650,000 distinct CDR3 sequences, around a fifth of them seen only once. The sample was PBMCs, taken 21 days after the first yellow fever vaccination. The receptors were gathered from a man in his late teens or twenties who received the YFV17D yellow fever vaccine.

The chain employs TRBV5-4 and TRBJ2-5; TRBD2 matches at 13 bases. This CDR3 comprises 19 residues. The J segment lost 5 bases and the V segment lost 0 bases, leaving 13 bases of the junction unmatched. Germline V CDR1 and CDR2: SGHNT, YYREEE (reference sequence). The CDR3 region has the DNA TGTGCCAGCAGCTTGGCCGTATCACTAGCGGGGGGGGAGTATGAGACCCAGTACTTC. This translates into CASSLAVSLAGGEYETQYF.

The CDR3 DNA sequence: TGTGCCACCAGCAGAGATGGGGGGCAGGAAAAACTGTTTTTT. Its translation is CATSRDGGQEKLFF. V is TRBV15 and J is TRBJ1-4; TRBD1 might be the D (6 bases). Trimming took off 0 bases at V and 8 bases at J, with 10 bases between the two ends. This CDR3 is built from 14 residues. Looked up from germline, CDR1 is LNHNV and CDR2 is YYDKDF (reference sequence).

In its sample, this clonotype was seen a few times. This chain links TRBV4-1 with TRBJ2-2; no definite D call. CDR1 and CDR2 from the germline V gene are MGHRA and YSYEKL. The CDR3 sequence is 14 residues long. The V end was cut by 1 base, the J end by 2 bases, with 5 bases between. CDR3 region: CASSQAANTGELFF. In DNA form, the CDR3 reads TGCGCCAGCAGCCAAGCAGCCAACACCGGGGAGCTGTTTTTT.

The chain links TRBV18 to TRBJ2-1; D is perhaps TRBD1 (6 bases). The CDR3 is 15 amino acids. Trimming took 5 bases from V and 8 from J, leaving 19 bases between them. CDR1 is KGHSH, CDR2 LQKENI, per germline. The CDR3 loop reads CASSIMTGWMDEQFF. Here the CDR3 DNA reads TGTGCCAGCTCAATTATGACAGGATGGATGGATGAGCAGTTCTTC.

This clonotype was seen a few times. This chain connects TRBV7-9 to TRBJ2-1; 15 bases match TRBD2. This CDR3 is 13 amino acids long. Germline CDR1 SEHNR, CDR2 FQNEAQ (reference sequence). Losses at the gene ends were 6 bases for V and 15 bases for J; bases not matched to a gene: 6. The CDR3 coding sequence is TGTGCCAGCAGTTTCGGACTAGCGGGGGGGCCGTTCTTC. Translated: CASSFGLAGGPFF. Based on the CDR3 plus reference TRBV7-9 and TRBJ2-1, the full variable domain is DTGVSQNPRHKITKRGQNVTFRCDPISEHNRLYWYRQTLGQGPEFLTYFQNEAQLEKSRLLSDRFSAERPKGSFSTLEIQRTEQGDSAMYLCASSFGLAGGPFFGPGTRLTVL.

This clonotype was observed a handful of times. The chain has TRBV5-1 and TRBJ1-4; perhaps TRBD1 as D (5 bases). V was cut by 0 bases and J by 4 bases, with 19 bases left in between. The CDR3 is 18 amino acids. The germline CDR1 and CDR2 sequences are SGHRS and YFSETQ. The CDR3 bases are TGCGCCAGCAGCTTGGGGCTAGGGCCCAGGGATGGTAATGAAAAACTGTTTTTT. Translated: CASSLGLGPRDGNEKLFF.

This clonotype was recorded a few times. The chain employs TRBV5-1 and TRBJ2-7, with a possible D match to TRBD2 (5 bases). Trimming took 5 bases from V and 5 from J, leaving 14 bases between them. CDR1 and CDR2 (germline): SGHRS, YFSETQ. The CDR3 is 13 residues long. The CDR3 bases are TGCGCCAGCAGTTCGGACTTTTACAACGAGCAGTACTTC. Amino acid sequence: CASSSDFYNEQYF.

The chain carries TRBV7-6 and TRBJ2-3; no clear D. CDR1 is SGHVS and CDR2 is FNYEAQ in the germline V gene. CDR3 length equals 15 residues. Trimming took 1 base from V and 7 from J, leaving 15 bases between them. CDR3: CASSLEPVWVHTQYF. CDR3 DNA: TGTGCCAGCAGCTTAGAGCCCGTTTGGGTGCATACGCAGTATTTT.

The chain combines TRBV7-2 with TRBJ1-1; no firm D call. The V end was cut by 3 bases, the J end by 0 bases, with 5 bases between. Germline V CDR1 and CDR2: SGHTA, FQGNSA. This CDR3 comprises 13 residues. The chain's CDR3 is CASSFTLNTEAFF. CDR3 nucleotides: TGTGCCAGCAGCTTTACACTGAACACTGAAGCTTTCTTT.